A selection of T cell receptor beta chains follows, all from one sample in a study of identical twins. TCRdb fed the 5' RACE reads into MiXCR, producing one record per CDR3 protein. This table has roughly 260,000 distinct CDR3 sequences, roughly 7.5% appearing once. This sample also belongs to another study, concerning yellow fever vaccine responses in identical twins.

Sequenced material: CD8+ T cells sorted from blood. These receptors originate from a young woman in good health. The CDR3 runs from the conserved cysteine through the conserved F or W. Each record gives: clone size, V gene, J gene, CDR3 length, D gene, CDR3 DNA, CDR3 protein. A D gene is named only where the DNA matches it firmly. Only part of the rows carry a size: once, few, many, or a class if the clone is expanded.

>NA|TRBV7-8|TRBJ1-1|12|NA
TGTGCCAGCAGCTTAAGGGGCTTCGAAGCTTTCTTT
CASSLRGFEAFF
>few|TRBV7-9|TRBJ2-7|15|NA
TGTGCCAGCAGCTTAGCATCGGGGGCGCCCTACGAGCAGTACTTC
CASSLASGAPYEQYF
>many|TRBV9|TRBJ2-3|15|NA
TGTGCCAGCAGCGTAGGAGGGGCAGGCACAGATACGCAGTATTTT
CASSVGGAGTDTQYF
>NA|TRBV7-6|TRBJ2-1|15|TRBD2
TGTGCCAGCAGCCCTAGCGGATCATACCCCCATGAGCAGTTCTTC
CASSPSGSYPHEQFF
>NA|TRBV5-5|TRBJ1-2|12|NA
TGTGCCAGCAGGGAGGGGATGTGGGGCTACACCTTC
CASREGMWGYTF
>many|TRBV29-1|TRBJ2-1|16|TRBD2
TGCAGCGTTGAGGGACTAGCGGGGGATGGTTACAATGAGCAGTTCTTC
CSVEGLAGDGYNEQFF
>NA|TRBV2|TRBJ2-1|12|TRBD2
TGTGCCAGCAGTGAAGGTAGCGGGGAGCAGTTCTTC
CASSEGSGEQFF
>NA|TRBV29-1|TRBJ2-1|17|TRBD1
TGCAGCGTTGAAGCTGCTCGCAGGACAGGGGTATACAATGAGCAGTTCTTC
CSVEAARRTGVYNEQFF
>NA|TRBV2|TRBJ2-7|14|TRBD1
TGTGCCAGCAGTGAAAGACAGGGCTACTACGAGCAGTACTTC
CASSERQGYYEQYF
>many|TRBV7-9|TRBJ2-3|13|NA
TGTGCCAGCAGCCCCCCGTCCACAGATACGCAGTATTTT
CASSPPSTDTQYF
>many|TRBV28|TRBJ1-1|14|TRBD1
TGTGCCAGCAGTCCAGACAGGGGGAACACTGAAGCTTTCTTT
CASSPDRGNTEAFF
>many|TRBV29-1|TRBJ2-1|15|NA
TGCAGCGTTGAAGTCGGGGGTAGCTCCTACAATGAGCAGTTCTTC
CSVEVGGSSYNEQFF
>NA|TRBV29-1|TRBJ2-3|12|NA
TGCAGCGTCACTTGGGGGGCAGATACGCAGTATTTT
CSVTWGADTQYF
>NA|TRBV5-1|TRBJ2-5|15|NA
TGCGCCAGCAGCTCTGGGGCCTCCTCACTAGAGACCCAGTACTTC
CASSSGASSLETQYF
>few|TRBV29-1|TRBJ1-3|14|NA
TGCAGCGTTTGGGACTCAGACTCTGGAAACACCATATATTTT
CSVWDSDSGNTIYF
>many|TRBV5-6|TRBJ2-1|15|NA
TGTGCCAGCAGCTTGTCGGAGCGGCCCTACAATGAGCAGTTCTTC
CASSLSERPYNEQFF
>few|TRBV20-1|TRBJ2-7|12|NA
TGCAGTGCTAGAGCCGGGGGATACGAGCAGTACTTC
CSARAGGYEQYF
>few|TRBV6-1|TRBJ2-3|15|TRBD1
TGTGCCAGCAGCGACGACAGGGGGTACGCAGATACGCAGTATTTT
CASSDDRGYADTQYF
>NA|TRBV27|TRBJ2-1|14|TRBD1
TGTGCCAGCACCCCAGGGGGCTCCTACAATGAGCAGTTCTTC
CASTPGGSYNEQFF
>few|TRBV4-2|TRBJ1-1|19|TRBD1
TGTGCCAGCAGCCAAGGTTCCTTGCTGGACAGGGGGCCGGACACTGAAGCTTTCTTT
CASSQGSLLDRGPDTEAFF
>few|TRBV7-8|TRBJ2-2|14|NA
TGTGCCAGCAGCTCCCGCGGGGTCCAAGGGGAGCTGTTTTTT
CASSSRGVQGELFF
>NA|TRBV6-5|TRBJ1-2|14|NA
TGTGCCAGCAGTTACGGGCAGCCAGGAGGGGGCTACACCTTC
CASSYGQPGGGYTF
>many|TRBV6-1|TRBJ2-5|16|TRBD2
TGTGCCAGCAGTCTCTCTAGCGGGGGGGCCCGGGAGACCCAGTACTTC
CASSLSSGGARETQYF
>NA|TRBV5-1|TRBJ2-3|16|TRBD1
TGCGCCAGCAGCGCCCGACAGGGCCCCACGGCAGATACGCAGTATTTT
CASSARQGPTADTQYF
>few|TRBV13|TRBJ2-3|17|NA
TGTGCCAGCAGCGAAACTGACTCCTCAGTGAGCACAGATACGCAGTATTTT
CASSETDSSVSTDTQYF
>many|TRBV12-3/TRBV12-4|TRBJ2-5|12|NA
TGTGCCAGCAGTTTAAGGCAAGAGACCCAGTACTTC
CASSLRQETQYF
>NA|TRBV28|TRBJ2-3|16|NA
TGTGCCAGCAGTCGCTTCGAAGGGGCTAGCACAGATACGCAGTATTTT
CASSRFEGASTDTQYF
>many|TRBV5-1|TRBJ2-7|15|NA
TGCGCCAGCAGCTGGGGACTCCTCCTTCGACCCGAGCAGTACTTC
CASSWGLLLRPEQYF
>many|TRBV6-2/TRBV6-3|TRBJ2-1|17|NA
TGTGCCAGCAGTTCCGAGACGCGGGGACGCTCCTACAATGAGCAGTTCTTC
CASSSETRGRSYNEQFF
>NA|TRBV20-1|TRBJ1-2|14|NA
TGCAGTGCTGTAGGGGCCTCGAGGGGCTATGGCTACACCTTC
CSAVGASRGYGYTF
>few|TRBV7-8|TRBJ2-3|16|TRBD2
TGTGCCAGCAGCTTAGTGCCTAGCGGTGACACAGATACGCAGTATTTT
CASSLVPSGDTDTQYF
>NA|TRBV15|TRBJ2-6|17|NA
TGTGCCACCAGCAGAGCCGATGGGATCTCTGGGGCCAACGTCCTGACTTTC
CATSRADGISGANVLTF
>NA|TRBV3-1|TRBJ2-7|16|NA
TGTGCCAGCAGCCAAGTCCGAGCTTCCCCTTCCTACGAGCAGTACTTC
CASSQVRASPSYEQYF
>few|TRBV5-1|TRBJ2-5|16|TRBD2
TGCGCCAGCAGCTTGGAGTGGACTAGCGTAAAAGAGACCCAGTACTTC
CASSLEWTSVKETQYF